What follows are 9 T cell receptor beta chains derived from one specimen sequenced in a study of siplizumab effects on memory and regulatory T cells. The method was immunoSEQ multiplex PCR; TCRdb's version includes in-frame clones alone and lacks a portion of them. The sample includes over 60,000 clones, about 90% of them seen just once. Material: CD8+ T cells sorted from blood. All receptors come from a human donor in good health.

This clone came up once. V usage is TRBV2 and J usage is TRBJ2-7; 10 positions agree with TRBD1. Trimming at V came to 4 bases and at J to 2 bases, leaving 2 bases not matched to a gene. Germline CDR1 reads SNHLY; CDR2 reads FYNNEI. The CDR3 has 14 residues. The CDR3 coding sequence is TGTGCCAGCAGTGGGGGACAGGGGCCCTACGAGCAGTACTTC. Protein product: CASSGGQGPYEQYF.

The V call is TRBV19, the J call TRBJ1-1; a possible D gene is TRBD1 (6 bases). The CDR3 consists of 15 residues. Trimming took 6 bases from V and 5 from J, leaving 19 bases between them. Germline V CDR1 and CDR2: LNHDA, SQIVND (reference sequence). The CDR3 DNA reads as TGTGCCAGTAGCATTTCACAGGGCTTCTCAACTGAAGCTTTCTTT. Residues: CASSISQGFSTEAFF. The complete variable domain, with remaining parts taken from reference TRBV19 and TRBJ1-1, reads DGGITQSPKYLFRKEGQNVTLSCEQNLNHDAMYWYRQDPGQGLRLIYYSQIVNDFQKGDIAEGYSVSREKKESFPLTVTSAQKNPTAFYLCASSISQGFSTEAFFGQGTRLTVV.

The rearrangement links TRBV27 to TRBJ2-2, with D unresolved. There are 13 residues in the CDR3. V lost 6 bases and J 5 bases, leaving 10 bases between the germline ends. Germline-derived CDR1 and CDR2 are MNHEY and SMNVEV (reference sequence). Written as DNA, the CDR3 is TGTGCCAGCAGCCCGGAGTGGACCGGGGAGCTGTTTTTT. Protein sequence: CASSPEWTGELFF.

This chain uses TRBV5-6 with TRBJ1-5, with D perhaps matching TRBD1 (6 bases). Trimming removed 3 bases from V and 3 bases from J, with 13 bases in between. CDR1 and CDR2 from the germline V gene are SGHDT and YYEEEE. CDR3 length equals 15 residues. CDR3 sequence (DNA): TGTGCCAGCAGCTCCGGGACATATCTCAATCAGCCCCAGCATTTT. Its protein product is CASSSGTYLNQPQHF.

The chain has TRBV11-3 and TRBJ1-3; the D is unclear. The germline V gene encodes CDR1 SGHNT and CDR2 YENEEA. With 1 base removed from V and 0 bases from J, the gap between germline ends came to 13 bases. CDR3 length equals 17 residues. The CDR3, as DNA: TGTGCCAGCAGCTTAGTAGCAGCCTGGGACTCTGGAAACACCATATATTTT. Translation: CASSLVAAWDSGNTIYF.

The V gene is TRBV29-1, the J gene TRBJ1-2; 7 positions agree with TRBD1. The V gene's germline CDR1 is SQVTM and CDR2 ANQGSEA. The V segment lost 7 bases and the J segment 2 bases; nucleotides outside the gene matches: 10. The CDR3 has 14 amino acids. As DNA, the CDR3 is TGCAGCGCTAGTACAGGGGACTACAACTATGGCTACACCTTC. The encoded protein is CSASTGDYNYGYTF.

The chain recombines TRBV9 with TRBJ2-3; D not certain. V dropped 0 bases and J dropped 2 bases, with 7 bases sitting between them. The germline V gene has CDR1 SGDLS and CDR2 YYNGEE. The CDR3 runs 14 residues. This CDR3 is CASSVASLTDTQYF. CDR3 bases: TGTGCCAGCAGCGTAGCATCCCTCACAGATACGCAGTATTTT.

This chain's CDR3 is CASSQERGSGNTIYF. The CDR3 DNA sequence: TGCGCCAGCAGCCAAGAAAGGGGCTCCGGAAACACCATATATTTT. This sequence joins TRBV4-1 and TRBJ1-3; D may be TRBD1 (5 bases). The CDR3 runs 15 residues. V was clipped by 0 bases and J by 4 bases, with 10 bases between them. Germline V CDR1 and CDR2: MGHRA, YSYEKL.

The rearrangement joins TRBV2 to TRBJ2-1, with 9 bases matching TRBD1. With V trimmed by 6 bases and J by 6 bases, 0 bases remained unmatched. Germline loops: CDR1 SNHLY, CDR2 FYNNEI. This CDR3 region has 12 residues. CDR3 DNA sequence: TGTGCCAGCAGGGACAGGGGCAATGAGCAGTTCTTC. It encodes CASRDRGNEQFF.